The 25 T cell receptor beta chains in this list originate from one sample, sequenced in a study of identifying expanded T cells in peripheral blood. Sequenced by immunoSEQ multiplex PCR; TCRdb stores in-frame clones only, minus some. The table shows tens of thousands of clones, with over 75% occurring only once. Sequencing was carried out using blood. The source is a person aged 18 to 75 in good health.

This chain connects TRBV9 to TRBJ2-7; a weak D match, TRBD1 (6 bases). Germline V lookup: CDR1 SGDLS, CDR2 YYNGEE. Deletions cut 0 bases from V and 6 bases from J, with 13 bases between. This CDR3 region has 14 residues. CDR3 nucleotides: TGTGCCAGCAGCGTAGAACAGGGTACCGGCGAGCAGTACTTC. It codes for CASSVEQGTGEQYF.

This rearrangement joins TRBV15 to TRBJ2-2, with 7 bases fitting TRBD1. J lost 1 base, V lost 11 bases, and 19 bases had no gene match. The CDR3 sequence is 18 residues long. CDR1 and CDR2 from the germline V gene are LNHNV and YYDKDF (reference sequence). The CDR3 sequence: CASSEKGAYGRNTGELFF. The CDR3 DNA reads as TGTGCCTCCTCCGAAAAGGGGGCGTATGGGAGGAACACCGGGGAGCTGTTTTTT.

The chain employs TRBV28 and TRBJ1-1; no clear D gene. The CDR3 totals 15 residues. The V end was cut by 6 bases, the J end by 4 bases, with 18 bases between. The germline gives CDR1 MDHEN, CDR2 SYDVKM. The CDR3 sequence: CASRPLGVGGTEAFF. The CDR3 DNA reads TGTGCCAGCAGACCCTTAGGCGTAGGAGGCACTGAAGCTTTCTTT.

This clone occurred a few times. The chain has TRBV7-8 and TRBJ2-7; D is unresolved. CDR1 and CDR2 from the germline V gene are SGHVS and FQNEAQ. This CDR3 is built from 15 residues. Trimming pared 3 bases from V and 0 bases from J, leaving 12 bases between. The CDR3 nucleotides are TGTGCCAGCAGCTTTGGAGTAGGGCCCTCCTACGAGCAGTACTTC. It encodes CASSFGVGPSYEQYF.

The chain joins TRBV27 to TRBJ1-2; D is possibly TRBD1 (6 bases). The CDR3 consists of 17 residues. Trimming stripped 4 bases from V and 5 bases from J, with 23 bases between. The germline CDR1 and CDR2 sequences are MNHEY and SMNVEV (reference sequence). CDR3 DNA: TGTGCCAGCAGTTCCCGCTCTCAGGGGTCCAGGATATATGGCTACACCTTC. This encodes CASSSRSQGSRIYGYTF.

This clone was detected only once. V usage is TRBV7-3 and J usage is TRBJ1-1; D may be TRBD1 (6 bases). Germline CDR1 and CDR2: SGHTA and FQGTGA. The CDR3 extends over 13 amino acids. With 5 bases removed from V and 6 bases from J, the gap between germline ends came to 13 bases. The DNA of the CDR3 is TGTGCCAGCAGCCCCGGACAGCCGGCTGAAGCTTTCTTT. Its protein is CASSPGQPAEAFF.

The chain is built from TRBV7-9 and TRBJ2-1; 7 positions agree with TRBD1. Germline V gene lookup returns CDR1 SEHNR and CDR2 FQNEAQ (reference sequence). After removal of 5 bases from V and 9 bases from J, the junction contained 4 bases not matched to a gene. CDR3 size: 12 residues. The CDR3 region has the DNA TGTGCCAGCAGCGAACAGGGGACTGAGCAGTTCTTC. Translating gives CASSEQGTEQFF.

The V call is TRBV4-1, the J call TRBJ2-7, with D perhaps TRBD2 (6 bases). This CDR3 spans 14 amino acids. Trimming pared 4 bases from V and 4 bases from J, leaving 14 bases between. Germline V gives CDR1 MGHRA, CDR2 YSYEKL. As DNA, the CDR3 is TGCGCCAGCAGCCCCTCGCGGGAAAGGTACGAGCAGTACTTC. Its protein product is CASSPSRERYEQYF.

Sample share makes this clone medium-sized. The chain employs TRBV27 and TRBJ1-1; weak D call: TRBD1 (5 bases). This CDR3 is 14 amino acids long. Trimming stripped 4 bases from V and 3 bases from J, with 12 bases between. Germline CDR1 MNHEY, CDR2 SMNVEV (reference sequence). CDR3 nucleotides: TGTGCCAGCAGTTGGGGAGGGGTGGACACTGAAGCTTTCTTT. Protein sequence: CASSWGGVDTEAFF.

The chain links TRBV7-2 to TRBJ2-5; 10 bases are a match to TRBD2. V was clipped by 1 base and J by 3 bases; unmatched bases: 5. The CDR3 is made up of 16 amino acids. CDR1 and CDR2 from the germline V gene are SGHTA and FQGNSA. For the CDR3, the DNA is TGTGCCAGCAGCTTAGAGATAGCGGGAGGTGAAGAGACCCAGTACTTC. Its protein is CASSLEIAGGEETQYF.

Remarks on this clone: Other nucleotide sequences in the sample specify the same CDR3. The gene calls are TRBV27 and TRBJ1-6; D remains ambiguous. The V gene's germline CDR1 is MNHEY and CDR2 SMNVEV (reference sequence). The CDR3 is made up of 15 amino acids. The V and J ends lost 8 bases and 0 bases respectively, with 11 bases between them. This CDR3 reads CASRTGSSYNSPLHF. The DNA of the CDR3 is TGTGCCAGCCGCACCGGATCCTCCTATAATTCACCCCTCCACTTT.

The rearrangement links TRBV4-1 to TRBJ2-7; 10 bases match TRBD2. V lost 7 bases and J lost 2; bases outside the gene matches: 11. Germline V CDR1 and CDR2: MGHRA, YSYEKL. The CDR3 loop spans 16 amino acids. The CDR3 coding sequence is TGCGCCAGCACCCCTAGCGGGAGTCCTCTCCCCTACGAGCAGTACTTC. It yields the protein CASTPSGSPLPYEQYF.

The chain is built from TRBV27 and TRBJ2-2; TRBD1 matches at 8 bases. J was trimmed by 6 bases and V by 3 bases; bases with no gene match: 3. This CDR3 comprises 14 residues. Germline-derived CDR1 and CDR2 are MNHEY and SMNVEV (reference sequence). CDR3 sequence reads: CASSFQGASGELFF. The CDR3 DNA follows: TGTGCCAGCAGTTTCCAGGGGGCGTCCGGGGAGCTGTTTTTT.

The chain couples TRBV15 to TRBJ2-7, with a tentative D call TRBD1 (6 bases). The germline V and J ends were trimmed by 4 bases and 4 bases, with 11 bases remaining between them. CDR3 length: 13 residues. Germline loops: CDR1 LNHNV, CDR2 YYDKDF (reference sequence). DNA for the CDR3: TGTGCCACCAGCAACCGGGACACTTACGAGCAGTACTTC. Its protein product is CATSNRDTYEQYF.

The CDR3, as DNA: TGTGCCAGTACCAGTCAGGGGGAGAACACTGAAGCTTTCTTT. This encodes CASTSQGENTEAFF. The V call is TRBV19, the J call TRBJ1-1; 7 bases map to TRBD1. CDR1 LNHDA and CDR2 SQIVND come from the germline V gene (reference sequence). There are 14 residues in the CDR3. J gave up 1 base and V 7 bases, and 6 bases lay outside the gene matches.

This chain connects TRBV7-9 to TRBJ1-4; D not resolved. The germline V and J ends were trimmed by 1 base and 3 bases, with 9 bases remaining between them. The CDR3 has 15 residues. Germline V gene data show CDR1 as SEHNR and CDR2 as FQNEAQ (reference sequence). CDR3 sequence: CASSLVSSSNEKLFF. Here the CDR3 DNA reads TGTGCCAGCAGCTTAGTGTCAAGTTCTAATGAAAAACTGTTTTTT.

The J gene is TRBJ1-2, the V gene TRBV30, with D possibly TRBD1 on 5 matching bases. The CDR3 contains 14 residues. The germline gives CDR1 GTSNPN, CDR2 SVGIG (reference sequence). V lost 2 bases and J 6 bases, leaving 16 bases between the germline ends. CDR3 sequence (DNA): TGTGCCTGGAGTTATGATTCGGCGGGGGATGGCTACACCTTC. Protein sequence: CAWSYDSAGDGYTF.

This chain connects TRBV13 to TRBJ1-2, with unresolved D. CDR3 length equals 13 residues. In germline, CDR1 is PRHDT, CDR2 FYEKMQ (reference sequence). V was clipped by 0 bases and J by 3 bases, with 5 bases between them. CDR3 sequence reads: CASSLGRYYGYTF. The CDR3 nucleotides read TGTGCCAGCAGCTTAGGCAGATACTATGGCTACACCTTC.

This chain joins TRBV6-4 and TRBJ1-5; TRBD1 might be the D (5 bases). The CDR3 sequence is 14 residues long. The germline gives CDR1 MRHNA, CDR2 SNTAGT. Trimming pared 0 bases from V and 6 bases from J, leaving 9 bases between. The CDR3 sequence: CASSDSLGGQPQHF. The DNA of the CDR3 is TGTGCCAGCAGTGACTCGCTGGGGGGTCAGCCCCAGCATTTT.

In this sample, this clone turned up once. The rearrangement links TRBV14 to TRBJ1-2; 9 bases line up with TRBD1. Germline trimming cut 2 bases from V and 4 bases from J; bases unmatched to any gene: 8. The germline CDR1 and CDR2 sequences are SGHDN and FVKESK. The CDR3 is 16 amino acids. CDR3: CASSQLQGAQSYGYTF. CDR3 bases: TGTGCCAGCAGCCAATTACAGGGGGCGCAGAGCTATGGCTACACCTTC.

This chain joins TRBV6-5 and TRBJ2-1, with unresolved D. Trimming left V 0 bases short and J 6 bases short, with 9 bases between. CDR1 is MNHEY and CDR2 is SVGAGI in the germline V gene. This CDR3 spans 14 amino acids. The CDR3 region is CASSYSARFNEQFF. Here the CDR3 DNA reads TGTGCCAGCAGTTACTCAGCGCGGTTCAATGAGCAGTTCTTC.

The rearrangement links TRBV29-1 to TRBJ1-1; D gene uncertain. V was shortened by 4 bases and J by 3 bases, with 18 bases between the two germline ends. The germline V gene encodes CDR1 SQVTM and CDR2 ANQGSEA. CDR3 length equals 15 residues. The CDR3 protein is CSVGLPKIDHTEAFF. The CDR3 nucleotides are TGCAGCGTTGGACTCCCGAAAATAGACCACACTGAAGCTTTCTTT.

The chain employs TRBV10-2 and TRBJ1-3; D uncertain. V shed 0 bases and J shed 4 bases, with 4 bases lying between them. The CDR3 consists of 13 residues. The V gene's germline CDR1 is WSHSY and CDR2 SAAADI. For the CDR3, the DNA is TGCGCCAGCAGTGAGTCGGCGGGAAACACCATATATTTT. It yields the protein CASSESAGNTIYF.

The rearrangement links TRBV19 to TRBJ2-1; TRBD1 or TRBD2 may be the D gene (5 bases each). The CDR3 sequence is 16 residues long. Between the trimmed V and J ends, which lost 1 base and 8 bases, there was a span of 18 bases. The V gene's germline CDR1 is LNHDA and CDR2 SQIVND (reference sequence). Written as DNA, the CDR3 is TGTGCCAGTAGTATAGTAAGTGGGCAGGGAGTTTATGAGCAGTTCTTC. As protein: CASSIVSGQGVYEQFF.

This clone has a handful of counts. This rearrangement joins TRBV5-4 to TRBJ2-7; the D gene is possibly TRBD2 (6 bases). Trimming left V 10 bases short and J 2 bases short, with 13 bases between. The germline CDR1 and CDR2 sequences are SGHNT and YYREEE (reference sequence). This CDR3 spans 12 amino acids. The CDR3 is CAYGRTTYEQYF. Written as DNA, the CDR3 is TGTGCCTACGGGCGGACTACCTACGAGCAGTACTTC.